The source of this T cell receptor (beta chain) is a study of blood T cell repertoires in COVID-19. About the study: COVID-19 samples collected from the United States, Italy and Spain covered acute and convalescent phases. PBMCs, B-cell-depleted T cells, or T cells were the source of the cDNA or gDNA that made up the material.

As handled by the study authors: Nucleated cell counts were estimated from reference gene primer amplification. Assay: immunoSEQ multiplex PCR; the TCRdb copy retains only in-frame clones and omits some. V and J calls and clone size are given by that table; D and trimming were obtained from the DNA. This sample has about 160,000 clones, with around 82% found just once. There are 15 residues in the CDR3. Germline CDR1 reads SGHVS; CDR2 reads FNYEAQ. The V segment lost 5 bases and the J segment 6 bases; nucleotides outside the gene matches: 10. The chain joins TRBV7-6 to TRBJ1-1; 9 nucleotides line up with TRBD1. The clonotype was recovered from a human donor with acute or convalescent COVID-19. The donor label of this sample is uncertain. Sequencing was performed on peripheral blood. Written as DNA, the CDR3 is TGTGCCAGCAGCCCGGGGACAGGGTTTTTCCCTGAAGCTTTCTTT. Translated: CASSPGTGFFPEAFF.